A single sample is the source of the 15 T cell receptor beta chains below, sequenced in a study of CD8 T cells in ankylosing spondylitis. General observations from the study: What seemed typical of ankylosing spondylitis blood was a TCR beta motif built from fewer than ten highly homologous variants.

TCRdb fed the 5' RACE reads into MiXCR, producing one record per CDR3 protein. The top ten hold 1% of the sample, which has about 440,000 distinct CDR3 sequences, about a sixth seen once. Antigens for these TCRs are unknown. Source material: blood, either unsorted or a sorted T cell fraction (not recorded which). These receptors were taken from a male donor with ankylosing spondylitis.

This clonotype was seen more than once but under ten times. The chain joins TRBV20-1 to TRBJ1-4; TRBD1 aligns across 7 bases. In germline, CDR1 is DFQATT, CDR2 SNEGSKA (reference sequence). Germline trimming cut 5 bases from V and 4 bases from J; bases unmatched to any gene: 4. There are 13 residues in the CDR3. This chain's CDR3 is CSALDRVNEKLFF. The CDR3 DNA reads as TGCAGTGCTCTCGACAGGGTTAATGAAAAACTGTTTTTT.

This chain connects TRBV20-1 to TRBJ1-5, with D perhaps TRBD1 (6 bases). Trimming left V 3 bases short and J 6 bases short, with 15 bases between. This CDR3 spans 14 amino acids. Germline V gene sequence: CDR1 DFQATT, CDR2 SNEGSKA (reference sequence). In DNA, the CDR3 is TGCAGTGCTAGTTCGGGGGGCGCGGGTCAGCCCCAGCATTTT. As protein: CSASSGGAGQPQHF.

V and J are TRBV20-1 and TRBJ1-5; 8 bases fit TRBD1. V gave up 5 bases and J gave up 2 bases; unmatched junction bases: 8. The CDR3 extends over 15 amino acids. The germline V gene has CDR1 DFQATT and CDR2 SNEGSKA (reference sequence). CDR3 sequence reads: CSALQPGQGNQPQHF. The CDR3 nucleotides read TGCAGTGCTTTACAACCGGGACAGGGCAATCAGCCCCAGCATTTT.

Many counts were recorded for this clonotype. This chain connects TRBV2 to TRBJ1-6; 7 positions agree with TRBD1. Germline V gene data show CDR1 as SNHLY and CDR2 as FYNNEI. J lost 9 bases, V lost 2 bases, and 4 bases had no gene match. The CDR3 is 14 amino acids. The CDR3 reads CASSETGEGSPLHF. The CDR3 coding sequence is TGTGCCAGCAGTGAAACAGGGGAGGGTTCACCCCTCCACTTT.

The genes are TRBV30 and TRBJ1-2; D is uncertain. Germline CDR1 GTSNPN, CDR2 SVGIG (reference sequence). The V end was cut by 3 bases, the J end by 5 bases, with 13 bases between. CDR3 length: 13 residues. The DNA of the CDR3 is TGTGCCTGGAGAGATTTGTCGGTATATGGCTACACCTTC. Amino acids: CAWRDLSVYGYTF.

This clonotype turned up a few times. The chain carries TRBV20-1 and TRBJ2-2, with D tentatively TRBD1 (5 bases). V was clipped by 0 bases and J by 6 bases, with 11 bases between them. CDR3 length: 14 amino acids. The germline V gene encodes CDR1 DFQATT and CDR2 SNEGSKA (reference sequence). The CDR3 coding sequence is TGCAGTGCTAGAGATCAGGGATTTGCCGGGGAGCTGTTTTTT. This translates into CSARDQGFAGELFF.

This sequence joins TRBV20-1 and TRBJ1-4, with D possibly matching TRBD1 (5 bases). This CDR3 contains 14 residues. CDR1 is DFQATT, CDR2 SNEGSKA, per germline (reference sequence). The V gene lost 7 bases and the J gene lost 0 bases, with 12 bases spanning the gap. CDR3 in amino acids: CSGRTGATNEKLFF. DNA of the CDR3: TGCAGTGGACGAACAGGTGCAACTAATGAAAAACTGTTTTTT.

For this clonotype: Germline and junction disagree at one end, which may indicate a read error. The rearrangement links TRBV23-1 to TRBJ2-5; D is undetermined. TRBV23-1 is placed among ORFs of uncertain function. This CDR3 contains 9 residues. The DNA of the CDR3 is TGCGCCAGCAGTCAGCCAGACGTCTTC. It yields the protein CASSQPDVF.

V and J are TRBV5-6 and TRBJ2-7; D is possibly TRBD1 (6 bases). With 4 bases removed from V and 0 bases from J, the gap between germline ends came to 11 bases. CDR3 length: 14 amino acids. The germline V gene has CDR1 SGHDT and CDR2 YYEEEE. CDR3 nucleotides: TGTGCCAGCAGCCAACGGACAGTCTCCTACGAGCAGTACTTC. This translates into CASSQRTVSYEQYF.

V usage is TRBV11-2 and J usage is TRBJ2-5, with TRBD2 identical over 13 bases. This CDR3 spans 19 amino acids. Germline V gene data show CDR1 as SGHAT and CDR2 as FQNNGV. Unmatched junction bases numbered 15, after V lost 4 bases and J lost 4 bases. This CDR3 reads CASSSRTKTSGRHSETQYF. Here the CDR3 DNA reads TGTGCCAGCAGCTCCCGAACCAAGACTAGCGGGAGGCACTCAGAGACCCAGTACTTC.

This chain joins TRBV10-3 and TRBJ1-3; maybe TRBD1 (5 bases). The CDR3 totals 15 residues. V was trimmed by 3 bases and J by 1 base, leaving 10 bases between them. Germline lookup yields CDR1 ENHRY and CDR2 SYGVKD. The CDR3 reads CAISEEGLSGNTIYF. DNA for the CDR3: TGTGCCATCAGTGAAGAGGGACTTTCTGGAAACACCATATATTTT.

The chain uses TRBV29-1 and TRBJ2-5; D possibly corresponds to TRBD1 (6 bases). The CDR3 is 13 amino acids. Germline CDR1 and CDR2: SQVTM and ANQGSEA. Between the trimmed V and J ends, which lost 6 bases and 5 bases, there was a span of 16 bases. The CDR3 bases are TGCAGCGTGTCAACTGACAGGACTGAGACCCAGTACTTC. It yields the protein CSVSTDRTETQYF.

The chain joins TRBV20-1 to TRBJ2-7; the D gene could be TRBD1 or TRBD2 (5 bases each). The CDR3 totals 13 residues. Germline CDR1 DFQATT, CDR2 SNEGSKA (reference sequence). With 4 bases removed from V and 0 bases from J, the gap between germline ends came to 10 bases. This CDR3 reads CSATGTPSYEQYF. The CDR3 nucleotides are TGCAGTGCTACCGGGACCCCCTCCTACGAGCAGTACTTC.

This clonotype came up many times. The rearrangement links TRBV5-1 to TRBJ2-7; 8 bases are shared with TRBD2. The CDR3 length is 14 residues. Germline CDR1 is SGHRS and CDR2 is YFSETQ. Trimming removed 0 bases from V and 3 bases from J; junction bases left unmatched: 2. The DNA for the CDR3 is TGCGCCAGCAGCTTGGCCGGGACTAGCTACGAGCAGTACTTC. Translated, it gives CASSLAGTSYEQYF.

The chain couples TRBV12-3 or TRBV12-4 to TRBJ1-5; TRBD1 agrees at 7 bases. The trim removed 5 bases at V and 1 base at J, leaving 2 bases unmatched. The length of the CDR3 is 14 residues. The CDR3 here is CASSTGQSNQPQHF. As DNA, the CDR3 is TGTGCCAGCAGTACGGGACAGAGCAATCAGCCCCAGCATTTT.